The following is a T cell receptor beta chain sequence with its context. Its antigen is not identified. These data belong to a study of cytomegalovirus exposure and HLA in healthy donors. Study in general: The 120 validation repertoires, a later analysis reported, used the same platform as the approximately 730 repertoires from the first cohort.

This CDR3 is 17 amino acids long. CDR1 is SGHDT, CDR2 YYEEEE, per germline. With 4 bases clipped from V and 5 bases from J, the junction kept 15 bases outside the gene matches. The donors were part of the approximately 120-subject validation cohort, which stood apart from the 666-subject first cohort. TCRdb's table, derived via immunoSEQ multiplex PCR, lists solely in-frame clones and lacks some. The table lists about 63,000 clones, about 90% of them singletons. The study, taken as a whole, reports: With high specificity and sensitivity, the classifier reportedly diagnosed cytomegalovirus status. TCR beta chains numbering more than 150 were designated cytomegalovirus-associated.

Sequenced: PBMCs. This sequence originates from a woman younger than 30 in good health and CMV-seronegative. This chain joins TRBV5-6 and TRBJ2-7; 10 positions match TRBD1. The CDR3 sequence is CASSTFAYGTGDDEQYF. CDR3 sequence (DNA): TGTGCCAGCAGCACCTTCGCGTACGGGACAGGGGATGACGAGCAGTACTTC.